This T cell receptor (beta chain) came from a study of T cells in Graves' hyperthyroidism and ophthalmopathy. As for the study in general: The blood sample was taken at first diagnosis, before treatment began.

Study conclusions and caveats: The model made its ophthalmopathy prediction, and onset followed a median roughly 6.5 months later.

Using RNA transcripts as the source, TCR beta CDR3 regions were amplified. The TCR CDR3 was amplified in a first-round RT-PCR using the HTBI primer set. TCRdb itself ran the multiplex PCR reads through MiXCR, one entry per CDR3 protein. The sample consists of under 400,000 distinct CDR3 sequences, roughly 20% of them appearing once. The CDR3 extends over 16 amino acids. Germline assignment: CDR1 SGHVS and CDR2 FQNEAQ. V gave up 6 bases and J gave up 3 bases, with 20 bases separating them. Reasons for excluding patients were uncontrolled infection, other autoimmune disease, pregnancy or lactation. Comments on this clonotype: The target antigen is unknown.

The TCR was taken from a woman between 35 and 50 years old with Graves' ophthalmopathy. V and J are TRBV7-8 and TRBJ1-2, with D possibly being TRBD1 (5 bases). The specimen was blood. The CDR3 spells CASRYDGPGTDYGYTF. In DNA, the CDR3 is TGTGCCAGCAGATACGACGGGCCCGGGACTGACTATGGCTACACCTTC.